The next 5 T cell receptor beta chains were all read from a single sample in a study of blood T cell repertoires in COVID-19. This table comes from immunoSEQ multiplex PCR, and its TCRdb copy is limited to in-frame clones, with some not included. Counted here are around 400,000 clones, more than 70% occurring once; the ten biggest clones make up about 1.5%. The sequencing sample was made of PBMCs or T cells enriched from blood (not recorded which). These receptors all stem from a woman younger than 35 who had been exposed to COVID-19.

This sequence joins TRBV20-1 and TRBJ1-2; no firm D call. The CDR3 consists of 10 residues. Per germline, CDR1 DFQATT and CDR2 SNEGSKA (reference sequence). V gave up 7 bases and J gave up 2 bases, with 5 bases separating them. The CDR3 region is CSVENYGYTF. The DNA of the CDR3 is TGCAGTGTTGAGAACTATGGCTACACCTTC.

The chain is built from TRBV10-1 and TRBJ2-3; D gene ambiguous. V was shortened by 6 bases and J by 0 bases, with 10 bases between the two germline ends. This CDR3 contains 14 residues. Germline V lookup: CDR1 WNHNN, CDR2 SYGVQD (reference sequence). The CDR3 bases are TGCGCCAGCAGCCCTCCGGGTAGCACAGATACGCAGTATTTT. Residues: CASSPPGSTDTQYF.

The genes are TRBV15 and TRBJ2-2; 11 bases match TRBD2. Germline V CDR1 and CDR2: LNHNV, YYDKDF (reference sequence). J lost 6 bases, V lost 0 bases, and 18 bases had no gene match. The CDR3 spans 21 residues. Here the CDR3 reads CATSRERPGLAATTAPGELFF. The CDR3 coding sequence is TGTGCCACCAGCAGAGAAAGGCCGGGACTAGCGGCCACGACGGCCCCCGGGGAGCTGTTTTTT.

V is TRBV2 and J is TRBJ2-7; 8 bases match TRBD1. Germline V gene lookup returns CDR1 SNHLY and CDR2 FYNNEI. Trimming took 3 bases from V and 3 from J; bases not matched to a gene: 7. CDR3 length equals 15 residues. The CDR3 coding sequence is TGTGCCAGCAGTGACCAGGGGGCTATGCTCTACGAGCAGTACTTC. It translates to CASSDQGAMLYEQYF.

This chain uses TRBV18 with TRBJ1-2; perhaps TRBD1 as D (6 bases). This CDR3 region has 16 residues. Germline V lookup: CDR1 KGHSH, CDR2 LQKENI. Deletions cut 0 bases from V and 1 base from J, with 12 bases between. CDR3 residues: CASSPPGQINNYGYTF. In DNA form, the CDR3 reads TGTGCCAGCTCACCACCCGGACAGATTAATAACTATGGCTACACCTTC.